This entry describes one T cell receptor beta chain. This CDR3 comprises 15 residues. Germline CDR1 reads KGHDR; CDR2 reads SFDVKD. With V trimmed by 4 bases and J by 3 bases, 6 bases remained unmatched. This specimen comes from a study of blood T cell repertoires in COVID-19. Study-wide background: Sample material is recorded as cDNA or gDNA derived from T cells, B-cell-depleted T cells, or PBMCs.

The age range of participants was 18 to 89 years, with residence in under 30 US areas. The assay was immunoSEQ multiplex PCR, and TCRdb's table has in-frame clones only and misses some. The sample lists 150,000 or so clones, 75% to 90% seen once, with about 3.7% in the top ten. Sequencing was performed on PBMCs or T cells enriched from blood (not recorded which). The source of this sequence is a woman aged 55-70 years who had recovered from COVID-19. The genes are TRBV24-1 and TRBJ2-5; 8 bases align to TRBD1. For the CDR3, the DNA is TGTGCCACCAGTGACTCCGGGACAGGCAAAGAGACCCAGTACTTC. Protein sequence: CATSDSGTGKETQYF.